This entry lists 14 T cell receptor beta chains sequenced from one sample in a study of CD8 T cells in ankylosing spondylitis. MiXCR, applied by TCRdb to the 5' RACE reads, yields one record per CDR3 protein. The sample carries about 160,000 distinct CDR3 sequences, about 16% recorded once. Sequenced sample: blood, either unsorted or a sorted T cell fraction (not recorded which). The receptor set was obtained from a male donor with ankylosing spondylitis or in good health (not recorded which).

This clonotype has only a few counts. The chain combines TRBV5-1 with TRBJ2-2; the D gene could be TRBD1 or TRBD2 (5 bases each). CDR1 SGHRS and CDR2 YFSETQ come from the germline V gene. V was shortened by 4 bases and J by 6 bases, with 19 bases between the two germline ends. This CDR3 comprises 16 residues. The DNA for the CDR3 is TGCGCCAGCAGCGAGGGGCCAGGGAATGTGGCCGGGGAGCTGTTTTTT. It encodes CASSEGPGNVAGELFF.

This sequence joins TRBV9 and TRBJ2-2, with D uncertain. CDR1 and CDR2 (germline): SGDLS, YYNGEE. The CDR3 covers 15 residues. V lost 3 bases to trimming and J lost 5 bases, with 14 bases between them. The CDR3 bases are TGTGCCAGCAGCGCGAGCCTAGTGGGTACCGGGGAGCTGTTTTTT. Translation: CASSASLVGTGELFF.

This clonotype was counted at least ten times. DNA for the CDR3: TGTGCCAGCAGGTACAGGGGTGGGAACACTGAAGCTTTCTTT. Amino acid sequence: CASRYRGGNTEAFF. This rearrangement joins TRBV12-3 or TRBV12-4 to TRBJ1-1; 7 bases line up with TRBD1. The CDR3 extends over 14 amino acids. The ends lost 6 bases at V and 1 base at J; junction bases unmatched: 5.

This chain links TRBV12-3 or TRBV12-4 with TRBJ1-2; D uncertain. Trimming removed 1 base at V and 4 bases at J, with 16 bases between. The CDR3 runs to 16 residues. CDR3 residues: CASSLGRPRRPYGYTF. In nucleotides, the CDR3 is TGTGCCAGCAGTTTAGGTCGCCCCCGGCGTCCCTATGGCTACACCTTC.

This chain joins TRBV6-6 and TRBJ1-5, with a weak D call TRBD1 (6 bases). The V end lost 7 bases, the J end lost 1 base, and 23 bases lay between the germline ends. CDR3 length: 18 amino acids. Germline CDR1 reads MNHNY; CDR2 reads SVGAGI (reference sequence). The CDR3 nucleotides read TGTGCCAGCATCCCAGCGCAGGGGAACTTGGCGAGCAATCAGCCCCAGCATTTT. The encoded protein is CASIPAQGNLASNQPQHF.

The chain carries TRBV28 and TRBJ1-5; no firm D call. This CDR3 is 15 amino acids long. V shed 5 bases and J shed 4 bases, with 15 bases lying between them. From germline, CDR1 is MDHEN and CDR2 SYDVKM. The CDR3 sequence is CASSSLTGSNQPQHF. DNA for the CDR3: TGTGCCAGCAGTAGCCTGACGGGGTCTAATCAGCCCCAGCATTTT. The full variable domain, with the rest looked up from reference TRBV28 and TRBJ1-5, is DVKVTQSSRYLVKRTGEKVFLECVQDMDHENMFWYRQDPGLGLRLIYFSYDVKMKEKGDIPEGYSVSREKKERFSLILESASTNQTSMYLCASSSLTGSNQPQHFGDGTRLSIL.

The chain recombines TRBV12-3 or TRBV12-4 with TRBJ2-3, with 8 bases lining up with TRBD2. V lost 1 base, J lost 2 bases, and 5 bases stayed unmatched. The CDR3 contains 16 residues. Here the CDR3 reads CASSLGLAPDTDTQYF. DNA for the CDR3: TGTGCCAGCAGTTTAGGACTAGCGCCCGACACAGATACGCAGTATTTT.

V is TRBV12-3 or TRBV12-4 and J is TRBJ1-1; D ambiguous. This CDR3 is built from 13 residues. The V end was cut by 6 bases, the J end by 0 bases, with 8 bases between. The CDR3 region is CASRLTLNTEAFF. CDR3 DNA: TGTGCCAGCAGACTGACACTGAACACTGAAGCTTTCTTT.

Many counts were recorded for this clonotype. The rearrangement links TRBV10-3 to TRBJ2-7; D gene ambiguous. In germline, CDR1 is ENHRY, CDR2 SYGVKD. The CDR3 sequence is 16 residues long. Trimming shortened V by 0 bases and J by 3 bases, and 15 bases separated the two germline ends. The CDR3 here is CAISESNGRNLYEQYF. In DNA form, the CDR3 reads TGTGCCATCAGTGAGTCGAATGGCAGGAACCTCTACGAGCAGTACTTC.

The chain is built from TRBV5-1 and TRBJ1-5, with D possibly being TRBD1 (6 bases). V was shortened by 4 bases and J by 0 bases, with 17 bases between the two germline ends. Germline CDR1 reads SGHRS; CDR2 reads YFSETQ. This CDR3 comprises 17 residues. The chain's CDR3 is CASSPAPGVYSNQPQHF. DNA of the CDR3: TGCGCCAGCAGCCCTGCTCCAGGGGTTTATAGCAATCAGCCCCAGCATTTT.

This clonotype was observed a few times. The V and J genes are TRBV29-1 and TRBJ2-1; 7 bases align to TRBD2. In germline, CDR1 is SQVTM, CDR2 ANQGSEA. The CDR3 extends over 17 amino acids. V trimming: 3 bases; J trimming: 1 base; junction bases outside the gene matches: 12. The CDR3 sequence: CSVEEGTTFYSYNEQFF. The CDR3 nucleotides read TGCAGCGTTGAGGAGGGGACTACCTTCTATTCCTACAATGAGCAGTTCTTC.

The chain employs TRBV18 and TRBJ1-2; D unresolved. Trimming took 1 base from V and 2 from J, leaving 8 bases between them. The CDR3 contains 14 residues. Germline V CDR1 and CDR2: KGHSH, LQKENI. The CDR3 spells CASSPRPENYGYTF. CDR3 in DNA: TGTGCCAGCTCACCACGCCCAGAGAACTATGGCTACACCTTC.

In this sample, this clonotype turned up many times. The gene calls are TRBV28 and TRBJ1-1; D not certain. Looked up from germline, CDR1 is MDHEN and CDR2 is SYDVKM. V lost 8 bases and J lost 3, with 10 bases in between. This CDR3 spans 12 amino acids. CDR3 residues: CASGTGDTEAFF. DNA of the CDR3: TGTGCCAGCGGAACCGGGGACACTGAAGCTTTCTTT.

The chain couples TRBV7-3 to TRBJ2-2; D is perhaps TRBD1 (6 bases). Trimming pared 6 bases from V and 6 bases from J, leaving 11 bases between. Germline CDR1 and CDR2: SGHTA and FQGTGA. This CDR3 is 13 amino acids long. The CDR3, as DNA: TGTGCCAGCAGTACTACAGGGTCCGGGGAGCTGTTTTTT. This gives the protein CASSTTGSGELFF.